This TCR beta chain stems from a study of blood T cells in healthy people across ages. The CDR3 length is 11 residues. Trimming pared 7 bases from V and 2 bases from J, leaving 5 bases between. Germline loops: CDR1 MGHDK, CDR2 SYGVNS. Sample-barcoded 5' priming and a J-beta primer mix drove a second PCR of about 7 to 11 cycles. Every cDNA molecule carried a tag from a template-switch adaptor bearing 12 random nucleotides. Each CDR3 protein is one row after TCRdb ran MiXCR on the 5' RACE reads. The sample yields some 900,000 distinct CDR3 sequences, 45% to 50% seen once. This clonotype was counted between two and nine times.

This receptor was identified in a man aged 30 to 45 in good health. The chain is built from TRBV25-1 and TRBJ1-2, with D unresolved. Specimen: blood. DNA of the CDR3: TGTGCCAGCACTGACAACTATGGCTACACCTTC. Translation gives CASTDNYGYTF.